One sample yielded the 31 T cell receptor beta chains listed below, sequenced in a study of T cell repertoires in cytomegalovirus infection. Their cognate antigens are unknown. TCRdb ran MiXCR on the reads and lists one entry per CDR3 protein. The sample lists about 570,000 distinct CDR3 sequences, 40% occurring once. The source was cultured PBMCs, collected from culture after CMV antigen stimulation. Every receptor here comes from a human donor in good health (CMV status not recorded). Some clones in this sample may be carry-over from other donors' samples.

This clonotype came up a few times. The chain employs TRBV27 and TRBJ1-6; D gene ambiguous. V lost 3 bases and J 6 bases, leaving 12 bases between the germline ends. CDR1 MNHEY and CDR2 SMNVEV come from the germline V gene (reference sequence). CDR3 size: 15 residues. The CDR3 sequence: CASSFGEFRNSPLHF. In DNA, the CDR3 is TGTGCCAGCAGTTTCGGGGAATTTCGTAATTCACCCCTCCACTTT.

The chain has TRBV7-8 and TRBJ1-4; 7 positions agree with TRBD1. Unmatched junction bases numbered 11, after V lost 6 bases and J lost 7 bases. Germline V CDR1 and CDR2: SGHVS, FQNEAQ. The CDR3 length is 15 residues. CDR3 in amino acids: CASRPTRRTGEKLFF. Written as DNA, the CDR3 is TGTGCCAGCAGGCCAACGAGGCGGACAGGTGAAAAACTGTTTTTT.

This clonotype was seen more than once but under ten times. The CDR3 loop reads CATSSGGLQYF. In DNA, the CDR3 is TGTGCCACCTCTAGCGGGGGCTTACAGTATTTT. The chain employs TRBV7-2 and TRBJ2-3, with 10 bases aligning to TRBD2. The CDR3 is 11 amino acids. Trimming took 10 bases from V and 12 from J; bases not matched to a gene: 7. Looked up from germline, CDR1 is SGHTA and CDR2 is FQGNSA.

This clonotype showed up just a few times. This chain joins TRBV7-6 and TRBJ1-3, with 8 positions matching TRBD1. Germline V gene data show CDR1 as SGHVS and CDR2 as FNYEAQ. V lost 5 bases and J lost 8; bases outside the gene matches: 11. CDR3 length equals 15 residues. The CDR3 sequence is CASSHSQLQGDTIYF. DNA of the CDR3: TGTGCCAGCAGCCACTCACAACTACAGGGGGACACCATATATTTT.

This chain connects TRBV7-8 to TRBJ2-1; perhaps D is TRBD1 or TRBD2 (6 bases each). Germline loops: CDR1 SGHVS, CDR2 FQNEAQ. V lost 2 bases and J lost 6, with 11 bases in between. CDR3 length equals 14 residues. DNA of the CDR3: TGTGCCAGCAGCTTATCGGGGGCCCTCAATGAGCAGTTCTTC. It codes for CASSLSGALNEQFF.

V is TRBV24-1 and J is TRBJ2-5; 7 positions match TRBD1. The length of the CDR3 is 15 residues. Trimming cost V 3 bases and J 5 bases; bases outside gene matches: 8. Per the germline V gene, CDR1 is KGHDR and CDR2 is SFDVKD. The CDR3 loop is CATSDPGQDSETQYF. CDR3 DNA sequence: TGTGCCACCAGTGATCCTGGACAGGATAGCGAGACCCAGTACTTC.

This clonotype has only a few counts. The chain joins TRBV7-2 to TRBJ1-3, with 9 bases matching TRBD1. V trimming: 4 bases; J trimming: 4 bases; junction bases outside the gene matches: 8. CDR3 length equals 16 residues. Germline CDR1 reads SGHTA; CDR2 reads FQGNSA. Here the CDR3 reads CASSYRDRAFGNTIYF. CDR3 nucleotides: TGTGCCAGCAGCTACCGGGACAGGGCTTTCGGAAACACCATATATTTT.

This chain uses TRBV7-9 with TRBJ2-5; the D call may be TRBD1 or TRBD2 (5 bases each). The germline V and J ends were trimmed by 0 bases and 7 bases, with 12 bases remaining between them. Germline values: CDR1 SEHNR, CDR2 FQNEAQ (reference sequence). CDR3 length: 14 residues. This chain's CDR3 is CASSLARGVGTQYF. Here the CDR3 DNA reads TGTGCCAGCAGCTTAGCGCGAGGGGTCGGGACCCAGTACTTC.

The chain uses TRBV18 and TRBJ2-1; 9 positions agree with TRBD1. After removal of 3 bases from V and 6 bases from J, the junction contained 6 bases not matched to a gene. The length of the CDR3 is 15 residues. The germline gives CDR1 KGHSH, CDR2 LQKENI. CDR3 sequence (DNA): TGTGCCAGCTCACCGAGGGGACAGGGAGCCAATGAGCAGTTCTTC. Translating gives CASSPRGQGANEQFF.

This clonotype was detected only a few times. The chain uses TRBV29-1 and TRBJ1-1; D uncertain. The germline gives CDR1 SQVTM, CDR2 ANQGSEA. The CDR3 has 11 amino acids. V was shortened by 5 bases and J by 1 base, with 5 bases between the two germline ends. CDR3 sequence (DNA): TGCAGCGTTAAAAGGAACACTGAAGCTTTCTTT. This codes for CSVKRNTEAFF.

The chain joins TRBV6-1 to TRBJ1-1; TRBD1 is a possible D gene (6 bases). Trimming pared 8 bases from V and 3 bases from J, leaving 10 bases between. CDR3 length: 12 residues. Germline lookup yields CDR1 MNHNS and CDR2 SASEGT. CDR3 amino acids: CASGQLYTEAFF. The CDR3 DNA sequence: TGTGCCAGCGGACAGCTATACACTGAAGCTTTCTTT.

Only one count was recorded for this clonotype. The CDR3 nucleotides read TGCAGTGCTAGAGATCCAAAACGGGGCGTGAACACTGAAGCTTTCTTT. This translates into CSARDPKRGVNTEAFF. V is TRBV20-1 and J is TRBJ1-1; D is possibly TRBD1 (5 bases). Germline CDR1 DFQATT, CDR2 SNEGSKA (reference sequence). The CDR3 is made up of 16 amino acids. V shed 0 bases and J shed 0 bases, with 14 bases lying between them.

This clonotype has more than one count but fewer than ten. The chain combines TRBV7-2 with TRBJ2-3; D unresolved. V was pared by 0 bases and J by 5 bases, with 9 bases between. CDR1 and CDR2 from the germline V gene are SGHTA and FQGNSA. The CDR3 contains 14 residues. In nucleotides, the CDR3 is TGTGCCAGCAGCTTAGCTCGACTGGTAGATACGCAGTATTTT. Translation: CASSLARLVDTQYF.

The table lists this clonotype with a count of one. The chain has TRBV20-1 and TRBJ2-3; no definite D call. This CDR3 has 14 residues. Deletions cut 3 bases from V and 0 bases from J, with 10 bases between. Germline CDR1 DFQATT, CDR2 SNEGSKA (reference sequence). For the CDR3, the DNA is TGCAGTGCTAGGTGGATTGCTAGCACAGATACGCAGTATTTT. It encodes CSARWIASTDTQYF.

This clonotype came up a few times. The chain couples TRBV6-1 to TRBJ1-2; 9 nucleotides line up with TRBD1. The CDR3 is 15 amino acids. CDR1 MNHNS and CDR2 SASEGT come from the germline V gene. The V segment lost 2 bases and the J segment 4 bases; nucleotides outside the gene matches: 5. Here the CDR3 DNA reads TGTGCCAGCAGTGAAAGAACAGGGGGCTCCTATGGCTACACCTTC. Its translation is CASSERTGGSYGYTF.

This clonotype was picked up many times. V usage is TRBV7-2 and J usage is TRBJ1-5; no clear D gene. V was clipped by 4 bases and J by 10 bases, with 14 bases between them. Germline values: CDR1 SGHTA, CDR2 FQGNSA. The CDR3 is 13 residues long. CDR3 in amino acids: CASSSSPIKPQHF. CDR3 coding DNA: TGTGCCAGCAGCTCCTCCCCCATAAAACCCCAGCATTTT.

The chain couples TRBV10-2 to TRBJ2-7; 11 nucleotides match TRBD1. J gave up 4 bases and V 8 bases, and 4 bases lay outside the gene matches. The CDR3 loop spans 13 amino acids. Germline CDR1 and CDR2: WSHSY and SAAADI. The CDR3 here is CASRTGGGYEQYF. DNA for the CDR3: TGCGCCAGCCGGACAGGGGGCGGGTACGAGCAGTACTTC.

This chain uses TRBV7-9 with TRBJ2-5; D gene ambiguous. Trimming took off 6 bases at V and 2 bases at J, with 25 bases between the two ends. The CDR3 contains 18 residues. CDR1 SEHNR and CDR2 FQNEAQ come from the germline V gene (reference sequence). CDR3 sequence: CASSTPSRRRIVQETQYF. The CDR3 nucleotides read TGTGCCAGCAGTACCCCGAGCCGACGGCGGATTGTTCAAGAGACCCAGTACTTC. Full variable domain (rest looked up from reference TRBV7-9 and TRBJ2-5): DTGVSQNPRHKITKRGQNVTFRCDPISEHNRLYWYRQTLGQGPEFLTYFQNEAQLEKSRLLSDRFSAERPKGSFSTLEIQRTEQGDSAMYLCASSTPSRRRIVQETQYFGPGTRLLVL.

This clonotype was seen just once. V and J are TRBV6-6 and TRBJ2-7, with TRBD2 as a possible D gene (6 bases). V shed 6 bases and J shed 6 bases, with 18 bases lying between them. Germline V gene data show CDR1 as MNHNY and CDR2 as SVGAGI (reference sequence). The CDR3 has 14 residues. The chain's CDR3 is CASRGGTDLREQYF. The CDR3 bases are TGTGCCAGCAGGGGAGGAACAGATCTACGCGAGCAGTACTTC.

In its sample, this clonotype was seen a few times. The chain joins TRBV29-1 to TRBJ1-1, with no clear D. V gave up 7 bases and J gave up 3 bases, with 12 bases separating them. The CDR3 runs 12 residues. From germline, CDR1 is SQVTM and CDR2 ANQGSEA. CDR3 loop: CSGTHLDTEAFF. CDR3 DNA sequence: TGCAGCGGCACACATCTGGACACTGAAGCTTTCTTT.

This rearrangement joins TRBV4-1 to TRBJ2-1, with 11 bases matching TRBD2. The V gene end was trimmed by 2 bases and the J gene end by 6 bases; junction bases not matched to a gene: 3. Germline V gene sequence: CDR1 MGHRA, CDR2 YSYEKL. The CDR3 is 15 amino acids. DNA for the CDR3: TGCGCCAGCAGCCAACTAGCGGGAGGTTCCAATGAGCAGTTCTTC. Translated, it gives CASSQLAGGSNEQFF.

This clonotype was recorded a few times. The chain uses TRBV6-1 and TRBJ2-1, with D perhaps matching TRBD2 (6 bases). This CDR3 spans 17 amino acids. Germline V gene data show CDR1 as MNHNS and CDR2 as SASEGT. The V and J ends lost 0 bases and 3 bases respectively, with 15 bases between them. CDR3 region: CASSEASRGLVYNEQFF. As DNA, the CDR3 is TGTGCCAGCAGTGAAGCTAGTAGGGGACTGGTCTACAATGAGCAGTTCTTC.

This clonotype was seen only once. The V gene is TRBV28, the J gene TRBJ1-5; weak D call: TRBD1 (5 bases). This CDR3 spans 14 amino acids. Germline loops: CDR1 MDHEN, CDR2 SYDVKM. V was clipped by 8 bases and J by 2 bases, with 13 bases between them. CDR3 sequence reads: CASRSGGGNQPQHF. Here the CDR3 DNA reads TGTGCCAGCCGATCCGGGGGTGGCAATCAGCCCCAGCATTTT.

The chain combines TRBV7-2 with TRBJ2-5; 7 bases are shared with TRBD1. Germline CDR1 reads SGHTA; CDR2 reads FQGNSA. The CDR3 runs to 14 residues. V dropped 6 bases and J dropped 1; count of bases not matched to a gene: 5. The CDR3 DNA follows: TGTGCCAGCAGAATGGCAGGGGGCCAAGAGACCCAGTACTTC. This gives the protein CASRMAGGQETQYF.

The V and J genes are TRBV7-2 and TRBJ2-1; 9 bases align to TRBD1. This CDR3 region has 20 residues. J was trimmed by 0 bases and V by 4 bases; bases with no gene match: 16. CDR1 SGHTA and CDR2 FQGNSA come from the germline V gene. This chain's CDR3 is CASSSLVPGQGYPSYNEQFF. In nucleotides, the CDR3 is TGTGCCAGCAGCTCACTGGTCCCGGGACAGGGCTATCCCTCCTACAATGAGCAGTTCTTC.

At least ten counts were recorded for this clonotype. The rearrangement joins TRBV7-2 to TRBJ2-3; 7 positions agree with TRBD2. The germline CDR1 and CDR2 sequences are SGHTA and FQGNSA. The CDR3 has 17 amino acids. Trimming removed 3 bases from V and 2 bases from J; junction bases left unmatched: 11. The CDR3 region is CASSFTLADRTTDTQYF. DNA of the CDR3: TGTGCCAGCAGCTTTACGCTAGCGGATAGAACCACAGATACGCAGTATTTT.

This clonotype occurred a few times. The rearrangement links TRBV20-1 to TRBJ2-7; 8 positions match TRBD2. The CDR3 length is 16 residues. The germline gives CDR1 DFQATT, CDR2 SNEGSKA (reference sequence). Germline trimming cut 3 bases from V and 0 bases from J; bases unmatched to any gene: 10. CDR3 nucleotide sequence: TGCAGTGCTAGTCCCGCTAGCGGGCTATACTCCTACGAGCAGTACTTC. Translating it yields CSASPASGLYSYEQYF.

The chain carries TRBV18 and TRBJ1-3; D is undetermined. Germline V lookup: CDR1 KGHSH, CDR2 LQKENI. Trimming pared 0 bases from V and 0 bases from J, leaving 9 bases between. The CDR3 spans 16 residues. The CDR3 nucleotides read TGTGCCAGCTCACCACCGTATGTCGCCTCTGGAAACACCATATATTTT. Translated, it gives CASSPPYVASGNTIYF.

This sequence joins TRBV7-2 and TRBJ2-2; either TRBD1 or TRBD2 may fit D (7 bases each). Germline CDR1 and CDR2: SGHTA and FQGNSA. Trimming cost V 4 bases and J 8 bases, with 14 bases left between them. This CDR3 contains 14 residues. The CDR3 sequence: CASSYQGGVGELFF. For the CDR3, the DNA is TGTGCCAGCAGCTACCAGGGGGGGGTTGGGGAGCTGTTTTTT.

This chain joins TRBV6-5 and TRBJ2-3; 12 bases align to TRBD2. This CDR3 has 15 residues. CDR1 and CDR2 (germline): MNHEY, SVGAGI. With V trimmed by 3 bases and J by 4 bases, 2 bases remained unmatched. CDR3 sequence (DNA): TGTGCCAGCAGTTATGGACTAGCGGGATCAGATACGCAGTATTTT. Protein product: CASSYGLAGSDTQYF.

In this sample, this clonotype turned up a few times. The chain is built from TRBV6-2 or TRBV6-3 and TRBJ2-5; 10 bases line up with TRBD2. CDR3 length equals 14 residues. Germline V CDR1 and CDR2: MNHEY, SVGEGT. V was pared by 6 bases and J by 3 bases, with 4 bases of the junction left unmatched. The CDR3 DNA reads as TGTGCCAGCAGAATAGCGGGAGGTAAAGAGACCCAGTACTTC. The encoded protein is CASRIAGGKETQYF.